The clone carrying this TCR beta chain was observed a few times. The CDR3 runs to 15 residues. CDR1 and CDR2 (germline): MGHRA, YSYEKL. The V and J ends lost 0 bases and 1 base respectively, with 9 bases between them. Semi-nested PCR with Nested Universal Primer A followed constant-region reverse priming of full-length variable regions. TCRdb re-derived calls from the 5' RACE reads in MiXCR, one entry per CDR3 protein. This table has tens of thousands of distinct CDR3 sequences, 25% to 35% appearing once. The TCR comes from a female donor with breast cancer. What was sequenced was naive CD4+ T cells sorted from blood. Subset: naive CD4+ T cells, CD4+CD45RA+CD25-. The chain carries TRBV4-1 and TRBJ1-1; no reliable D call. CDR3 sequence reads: CASSQDPGRNTEAFF. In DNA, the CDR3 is TGCGCCAGCAGCCAAGACCCCGGGAGGAACACTGAAGCTTTCTTT.